These T cell receptor beta chains were read from a single sample in a study of blood T cell repertoires in COVID-19. Produced via immunoSEQ multiplex PCR; TCRdb's table is partial and in-frame only. Here the sample spans about 93,000 clones, around 90% being singletons. The sequenced sample consisted of peripheral blood. Receptors originate from a man in his fifties or sixties with COVID-19, enrolled during active disease. CDR3s include the opening cysteine and the closing phenylalanine or tryptophan. Each record gives: D gene, J gene, V gene, CDR3 protein, CDR3 DNA. D genes are given only for firm matches.

>.|TRBJ1-3|TRBV7-9
CASSLAATFSGNTIYF
TGTGCCAGCAGCTTAGCAGCCACCTTCTCTGGAAACACCATATATTTT
>.|TRBJ2-7|TRBV7-3
CASSSARAGEGF
TGTGCCAGCAGCTCAGCTCGGGCAGGGGAGGGATTC
>TRBD2|TRBJ2-3|TRBV7-2
CASSLALTSGLRYF
TGTGCCAGCAGCTTAGCGTTAACTAGCGGTCTTAGGTATTTT
>.|TRBJ2-7|TRBV6-1
CASSEVIYQGYEQYF
TGTGCCAGCAGTGAAGTTATATACCAGGGCTACGAGCAGTACTTC
>TRBD1|TRBJ2-4|TRBV5-6
CASSLPSDRKIDF
TGTGCCAGCAGCTTGCCCTCGGACAGGAAGATTGACTTC
>TRBD2|TRBJ2-7|TRBV24-1
CATSDPSSGFDEQYF
TGTGCCACCAGTGACCCCTCTAGCGGGTTCGACGAGCAGTACTTC
>.|TRBJ2-2|TRBV6-1
CASSEFRTTAGELFF
TGTGCCAGCAGTGAATTTAGGACTACGGCCGGGGAGCTGTTTTTT
>TRBD2|TRBJ2-3|TRBV10-3
CAIEASGSPPTQYF
TGTGCCATCGAGGCTAGCGGGAGTCCCCCTACGCAGTATTTT
>.|TRBJ2-5|TRBV14
CASSQPGTLQETQYF
TGTGCCAGCAGCCAACCTGGGACACTCCAAGAGACCCAGTACTTC
>TRBD2|TRBJ2-1|TRBV5-1
CASSLGLAGVEEQFF
TGCGCCAGCAGCTTGGGGCTAGCGGGAGTGGAGGAGCAGTTCTTC
>.|TRBJ1-1|TRBV15
CATSRDKGGANTEAFF
TGTGCCACCAGCAGAGATAAGGGGGGGGCGAACACTGAAGCTTTCTTT
>TRBD1|TRBJ2-5|TRBV4-2
CASSPTGGPRSQYF
TGTGCCAGCAGCCCCACAGGGGGCCCCCGGTCCCAGTACTTC
>TRBD2|TRBJ2-5|TRBV19
CASTLAGGETQYF
TGTGCCAGTACACTAGCGGGAGGTGAGACCCAGTACTTC
>TRBD2|TRBJ2-2|TRBV5-1
CASSFVGRAVPGELFF
TGCGCCAGCAGCTTTGTCGGGAGGGCCGTTCCCGGGGAGCTGTTTTTT
>.|TRBJ2-5|TRBV24-1
CATSVDGTAGETQYF
TGTGCCACCAGTGTCGACGGGACTGCTGGAGAGACCCAGTACTTC